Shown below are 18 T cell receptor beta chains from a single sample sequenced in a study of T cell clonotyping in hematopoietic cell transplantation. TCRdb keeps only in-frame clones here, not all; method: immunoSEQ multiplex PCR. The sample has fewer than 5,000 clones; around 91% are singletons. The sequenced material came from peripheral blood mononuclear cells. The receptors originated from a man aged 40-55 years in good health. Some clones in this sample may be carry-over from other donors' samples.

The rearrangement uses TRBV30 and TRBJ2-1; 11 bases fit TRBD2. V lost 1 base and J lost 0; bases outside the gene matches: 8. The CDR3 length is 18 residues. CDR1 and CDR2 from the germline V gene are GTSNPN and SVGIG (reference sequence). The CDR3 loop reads CAWSDRTSGLISYNEQFF. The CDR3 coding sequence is TGTGCCTGGAGTGATCGGACTAGCGGGTTGATCTCCTACAATGAGCAGTTCTTC.

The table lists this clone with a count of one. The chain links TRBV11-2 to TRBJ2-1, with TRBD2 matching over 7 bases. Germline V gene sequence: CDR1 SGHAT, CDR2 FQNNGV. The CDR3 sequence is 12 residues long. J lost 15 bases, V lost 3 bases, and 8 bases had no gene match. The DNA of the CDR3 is TGTGCCAGCAGCTTTGGGGAGGGAAAAGGGTTCTTC. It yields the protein CASSFGEGKGFF. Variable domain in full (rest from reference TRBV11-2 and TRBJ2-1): EAGVAQSPRYKIIEKRQSVAFWCNPISGHATLYWYQQILGQGPKLLIQFQNNGVVDDSQLPKDRFSAERLKGVDSTLKIQPAKLEDSAVYLCASSFGEGKGFFGPGTRLTVL.

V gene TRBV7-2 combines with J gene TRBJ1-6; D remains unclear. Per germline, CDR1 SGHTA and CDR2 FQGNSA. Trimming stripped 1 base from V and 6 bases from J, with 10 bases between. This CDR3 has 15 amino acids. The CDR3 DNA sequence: TGTGCCAGCAGCTTAGAAGGGATTTCTAATTCACCCCTCCACTTT. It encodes CASSLEGISNSPLHF.

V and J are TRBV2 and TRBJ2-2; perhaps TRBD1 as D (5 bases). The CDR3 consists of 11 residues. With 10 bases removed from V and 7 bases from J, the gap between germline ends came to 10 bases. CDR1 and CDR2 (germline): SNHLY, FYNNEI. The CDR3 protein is CATRQYGELFF. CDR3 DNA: TGTGCCACCCGACAGTACGGGGAGCTGTTTTTT.

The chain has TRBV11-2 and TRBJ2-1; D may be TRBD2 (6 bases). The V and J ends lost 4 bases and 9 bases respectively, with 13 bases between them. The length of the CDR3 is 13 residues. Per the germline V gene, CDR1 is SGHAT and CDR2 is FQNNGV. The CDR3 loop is CASSWTGGSEQFF. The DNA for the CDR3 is TGTGCCAGCAGCTGGACCGGGGGTAGTGAGCAGTTCTTC. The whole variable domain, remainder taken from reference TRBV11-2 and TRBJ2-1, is EAGVAQSPRYKIIEKRQSVAFWCNPISGHATLYWYQQILGQGPKLLIQFQNNGVVDDSQLPKDRFSAERLKGVDSTLKIQPAKLEDSAVYLCASSWTGGSEQFFGPGTRLTVL.

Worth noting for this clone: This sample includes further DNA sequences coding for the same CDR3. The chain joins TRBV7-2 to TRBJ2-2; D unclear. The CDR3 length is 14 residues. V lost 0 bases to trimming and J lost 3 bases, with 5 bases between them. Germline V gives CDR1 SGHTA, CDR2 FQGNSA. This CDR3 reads CASSLAEHTGELFF. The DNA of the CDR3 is TGTGCCAGCAGCTTAGCAGAACACACCGGGGAGCTGTTTTTT.

DNA of the CDR3: TGTGCCACCTCCTGGGGGCGGGGGAATCAGCCCCAGCATTTT. Amino acids: CATSWGRGNQPQHF. This sequence joins TRBV19 and TRBJ1-5; D is perhaps TRBD1 (6 bases). V lost 10 bases to trimming and J lost 4 bases, with 17 bases between them. The CDR3 consists of 14 residues. In germline, CDR1 is LNHDA, CDR2 SQIVND (reference sequence).

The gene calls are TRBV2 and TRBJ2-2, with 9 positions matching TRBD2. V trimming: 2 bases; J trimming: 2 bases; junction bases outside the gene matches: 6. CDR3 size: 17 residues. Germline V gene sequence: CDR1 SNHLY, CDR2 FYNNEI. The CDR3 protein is CASSEPASGTNTGELFF. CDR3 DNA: TGTGCCAGCAGTGAACCGGCTAGCGGGACTAACACCGGGGAGCTGTTTTTT.

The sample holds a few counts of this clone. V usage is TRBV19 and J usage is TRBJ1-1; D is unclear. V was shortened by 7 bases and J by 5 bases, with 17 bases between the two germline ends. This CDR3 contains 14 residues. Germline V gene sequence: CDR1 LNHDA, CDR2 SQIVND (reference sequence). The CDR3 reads CASNYRVISTEAFF. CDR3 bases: TGTGCCAGTAATTATCGGGTGATTAGTACTGAAGCTTTCTTT. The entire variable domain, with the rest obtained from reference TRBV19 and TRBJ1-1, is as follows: DGGITQSPKYLFRKEGQNVTLSCEQNLNHDAMYWYRQDPGQGLRLIYYSQIVNDFQKGDIAEGYSVSREKKESFPLTVTSAQKNPTAFYLCASNYRVISTEAFFGQGTRLTVV.

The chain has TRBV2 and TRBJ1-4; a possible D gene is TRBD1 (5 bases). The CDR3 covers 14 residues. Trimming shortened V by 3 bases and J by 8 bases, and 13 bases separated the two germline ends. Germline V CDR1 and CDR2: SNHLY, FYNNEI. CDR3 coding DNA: TGTGCCAGCAGTGACAGGGAGGTTTTAGAAAAACTGTTTTTT. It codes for CASSDREVLEKLFF.

The CDR3 bases are TGTGCCAGCAGTGACCGTGGGCCTGAAGCTTTCTTT. Amino acids: CASSDRGPEAFF. V gene TRBV25-1 combines with J gene TRBJ1-1, with D unresolved. Trimming shortened V by 3 bases and J by 6 bases, and 8 bases separated the two germline ends. The CDR3 has 12 residues. Germline-derived CDR1 and CDR2 are MGHDK and SYGVNS.

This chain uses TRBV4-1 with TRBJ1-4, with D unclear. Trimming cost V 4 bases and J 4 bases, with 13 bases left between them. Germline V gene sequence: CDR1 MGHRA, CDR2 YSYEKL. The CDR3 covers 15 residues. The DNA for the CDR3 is TGCGCCAGCAGCCGGGTTAGGACCGGTAATGAAAAACTGTTTTTT. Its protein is CASSRVRTGNEKLFF.

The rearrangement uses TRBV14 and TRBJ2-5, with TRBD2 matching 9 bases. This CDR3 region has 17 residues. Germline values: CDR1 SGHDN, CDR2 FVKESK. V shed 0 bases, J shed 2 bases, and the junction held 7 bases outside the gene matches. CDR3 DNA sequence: TGTGCCAGCAGCCAAGAGGTGGGGACTAGCAGTCAAGAGACCCAGTACTTC. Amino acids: CASSQEVGTSSQETQYF.

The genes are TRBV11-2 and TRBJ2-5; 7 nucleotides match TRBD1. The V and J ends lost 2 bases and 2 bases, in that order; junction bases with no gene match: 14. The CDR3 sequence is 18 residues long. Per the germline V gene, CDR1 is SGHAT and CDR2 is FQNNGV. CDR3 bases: TGTGCCAGCAGCTTATTAAGGGGGCCCCTCTTCGGGCAAGAGACCCAGTACTTC. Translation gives CASSLLRGPLFGQETQYF.

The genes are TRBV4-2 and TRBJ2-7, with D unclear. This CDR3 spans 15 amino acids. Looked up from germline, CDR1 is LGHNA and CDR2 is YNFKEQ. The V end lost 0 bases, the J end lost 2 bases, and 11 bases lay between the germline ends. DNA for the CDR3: TGTGCCAGCAGCCAAGAATTAGAACCTGCCTACGAGCAGTACTTC. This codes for CASSQELEPAYEQYF.

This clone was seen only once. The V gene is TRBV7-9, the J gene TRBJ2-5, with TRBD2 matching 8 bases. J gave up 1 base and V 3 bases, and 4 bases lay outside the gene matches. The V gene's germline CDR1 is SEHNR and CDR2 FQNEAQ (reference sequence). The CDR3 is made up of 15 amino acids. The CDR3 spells CASSFGLATQETQYF. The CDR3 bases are TGTGCCAGCAGCTTCGGACTAGCAACCCAAGAGACCCAGTACTTC.

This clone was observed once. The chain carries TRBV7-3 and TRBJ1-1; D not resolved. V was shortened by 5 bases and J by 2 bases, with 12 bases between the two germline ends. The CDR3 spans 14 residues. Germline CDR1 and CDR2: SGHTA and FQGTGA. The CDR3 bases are TGTGCCAGCAGCAAGGAAGGGCTAAACACTGAAGCTTTCTTT. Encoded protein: CASSKEGLNTEAFF.

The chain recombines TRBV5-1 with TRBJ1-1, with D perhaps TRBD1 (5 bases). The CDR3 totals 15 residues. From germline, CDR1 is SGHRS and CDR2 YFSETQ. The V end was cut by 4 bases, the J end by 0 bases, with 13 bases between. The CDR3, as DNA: TGCGCCAGCAGCACCCTACAGGAGATGAACACTGAAGCTTTCTTT. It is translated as CASSTLQEMNTEAFF.